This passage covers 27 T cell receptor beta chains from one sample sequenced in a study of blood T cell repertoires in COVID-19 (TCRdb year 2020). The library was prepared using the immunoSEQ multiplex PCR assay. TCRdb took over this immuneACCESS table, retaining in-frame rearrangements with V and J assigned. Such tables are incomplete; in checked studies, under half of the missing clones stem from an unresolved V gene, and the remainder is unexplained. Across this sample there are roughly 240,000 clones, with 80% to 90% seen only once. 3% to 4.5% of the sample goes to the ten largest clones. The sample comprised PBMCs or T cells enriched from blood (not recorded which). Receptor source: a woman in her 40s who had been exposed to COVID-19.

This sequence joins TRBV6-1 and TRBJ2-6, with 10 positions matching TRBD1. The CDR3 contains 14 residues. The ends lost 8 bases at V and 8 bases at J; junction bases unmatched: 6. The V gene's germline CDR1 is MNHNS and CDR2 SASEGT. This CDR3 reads CASQGQGITNVLTF. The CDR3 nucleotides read TGTGCCAGCCAGGGACAGGGGATCACCAACGTCCTGACTTTC.

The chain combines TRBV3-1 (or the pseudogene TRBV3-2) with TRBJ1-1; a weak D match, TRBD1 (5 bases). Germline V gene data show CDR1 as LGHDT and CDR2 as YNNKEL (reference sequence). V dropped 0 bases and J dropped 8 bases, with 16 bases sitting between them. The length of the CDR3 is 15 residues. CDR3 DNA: TGTGCCAGCAGCCAAGAAGGTTCAGGGCAATTAGAAGCTTTCTTT. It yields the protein CASSQEGSGQLEAFF.

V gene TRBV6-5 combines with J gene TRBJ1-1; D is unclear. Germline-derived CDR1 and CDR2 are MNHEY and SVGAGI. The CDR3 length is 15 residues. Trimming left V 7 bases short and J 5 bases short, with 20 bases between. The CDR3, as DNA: TGTGCCAGCAAAAAGAGAGGTCCGAACAAAACTGAAGCTTTCTTT. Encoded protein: CASKKRGPNKTEAFF.

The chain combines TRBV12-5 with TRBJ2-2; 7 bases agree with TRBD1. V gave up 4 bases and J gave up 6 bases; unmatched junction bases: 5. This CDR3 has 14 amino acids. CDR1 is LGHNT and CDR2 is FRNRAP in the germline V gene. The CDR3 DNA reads TGTGCTAGTGGTTGGGGACAGCGGTCCGGGGAGCTGTTTTTT. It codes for CASGWGQRSGELFF.

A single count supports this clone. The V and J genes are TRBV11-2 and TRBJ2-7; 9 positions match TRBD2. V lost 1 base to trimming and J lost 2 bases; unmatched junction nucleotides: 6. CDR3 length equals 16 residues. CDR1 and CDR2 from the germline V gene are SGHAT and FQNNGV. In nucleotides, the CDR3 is TGTGCCAGCAGCTTAGTGCTAGCGGGGCTTACCTACGAGCAGTACTTC. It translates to CASSLVLAGLTYEQYF. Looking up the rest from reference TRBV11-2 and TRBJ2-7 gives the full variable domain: EAGVAQSPRYKIIEKRQSVAFWCNPISGHATLYWYQQILGQGPKLLIQFQNNGVVDDSQLPKDRFSAERLKGVDSTLKIQPAKLEDSAVYLCASSLVLAGLTYEQYFGPGTRLTVT.

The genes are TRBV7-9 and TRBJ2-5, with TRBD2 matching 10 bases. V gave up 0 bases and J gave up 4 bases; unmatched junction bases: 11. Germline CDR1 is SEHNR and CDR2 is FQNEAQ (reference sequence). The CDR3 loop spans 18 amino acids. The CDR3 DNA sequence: TGTGCCAGCAGCTTAGCGCTTGTAGCGGGGGGCCGAGTAGAGACCCAGTACTTC. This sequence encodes CASSLALVAGGRVETQYF.

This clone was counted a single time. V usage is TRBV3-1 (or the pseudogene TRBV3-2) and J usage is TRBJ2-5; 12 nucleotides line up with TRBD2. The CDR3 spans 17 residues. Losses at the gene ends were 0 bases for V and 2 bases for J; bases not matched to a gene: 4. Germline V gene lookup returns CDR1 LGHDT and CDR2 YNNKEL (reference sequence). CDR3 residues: CASSQDGLAGMQETQYF. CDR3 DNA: TGTGCCAGCAGCCAAGATGGACTAGCGGGGATGCAAGAGACCCAGTACTTC.

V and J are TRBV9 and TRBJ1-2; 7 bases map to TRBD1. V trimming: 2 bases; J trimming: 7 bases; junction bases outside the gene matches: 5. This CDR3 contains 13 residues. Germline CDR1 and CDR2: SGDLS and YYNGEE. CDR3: CASSVEGASGYTF. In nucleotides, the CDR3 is TGTGCCAGCAGCGTCGAGGGGGCAAGTGGCTACACCTTC.

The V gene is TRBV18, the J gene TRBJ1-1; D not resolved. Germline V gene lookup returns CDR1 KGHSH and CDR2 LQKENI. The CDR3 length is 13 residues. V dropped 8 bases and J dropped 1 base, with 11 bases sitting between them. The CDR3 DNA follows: TGTGCCAGCACGGAGCAGCAGAACACTGAAGCTTTCTTT. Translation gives CASTEQQNTEAFF.

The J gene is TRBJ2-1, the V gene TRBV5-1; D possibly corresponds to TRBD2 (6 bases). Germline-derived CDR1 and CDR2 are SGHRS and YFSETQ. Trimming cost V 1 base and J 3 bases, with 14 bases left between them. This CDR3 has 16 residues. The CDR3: CASSLRAGSNYNEQFF. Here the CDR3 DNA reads TGCGCCAGCAGCTTGAGAGCGGGTTCTAACTACAATGAGCAGTTCTTC.

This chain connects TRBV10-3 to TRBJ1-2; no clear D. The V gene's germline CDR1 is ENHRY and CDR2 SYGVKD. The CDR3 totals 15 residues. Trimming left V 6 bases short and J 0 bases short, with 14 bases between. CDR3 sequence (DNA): TGTGCCATCAGGGCAGTCGACTCAGCTAACTATGGCTACACCTTC. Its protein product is CAIRAVDSANYGYTF.

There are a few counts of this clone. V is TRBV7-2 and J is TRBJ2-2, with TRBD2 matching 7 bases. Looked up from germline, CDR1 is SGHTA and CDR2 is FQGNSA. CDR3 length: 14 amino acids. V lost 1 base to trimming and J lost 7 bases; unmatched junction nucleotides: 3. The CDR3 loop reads CASSLGLAFGELFF. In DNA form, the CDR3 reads TGTGCCAGCAGCTTAGGACTAGCCTTCGGGGAGCTGTTTTTT. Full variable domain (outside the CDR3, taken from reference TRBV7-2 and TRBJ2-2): GAGVSQSPSNKVTEKGKDVELRCDPISGHTALYWYRQSLGQGLEFLIYFQGNSAPDKSGLPSDRFSAERTGGSVSTLTIQRTQQEDSAVYLCASSLGLAFGELFFGEGSRLTVL.

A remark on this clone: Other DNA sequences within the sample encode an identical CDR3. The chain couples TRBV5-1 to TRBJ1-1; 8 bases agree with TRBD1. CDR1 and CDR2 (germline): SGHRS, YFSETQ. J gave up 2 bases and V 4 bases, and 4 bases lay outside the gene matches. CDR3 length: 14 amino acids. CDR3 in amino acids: CASSQGAGNTEAFF. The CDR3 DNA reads TGCGCCAGCAGCCAGGGGGCGGGAAACACTGAAGCTTTCTTT.

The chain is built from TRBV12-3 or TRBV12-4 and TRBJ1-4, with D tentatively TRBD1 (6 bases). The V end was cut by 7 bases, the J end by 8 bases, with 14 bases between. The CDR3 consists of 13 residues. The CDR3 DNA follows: TGTGCCAGCAAAAAGGGGGTCGGGGAAAAACTGTTTTTT. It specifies CASKKGVGEKLFF.

The DNA of the CDR3 is TGTGCCAGCAGTGAAGGTCCCCTACAGGGAGCTTTCTTT. Encoded protein: CASSEGPLQGAFF. This sequence joins TRBV2 and TRBJ1-1, with D possibly TRBD1 on 6 matching bases. CDR1 and CDR2 from the germline V gene are SNHLY and FYNNEI. This CDR3 comprises 13 residues. Trimming stripped 1 base from V and 10 bases from J, with 13 bases between.

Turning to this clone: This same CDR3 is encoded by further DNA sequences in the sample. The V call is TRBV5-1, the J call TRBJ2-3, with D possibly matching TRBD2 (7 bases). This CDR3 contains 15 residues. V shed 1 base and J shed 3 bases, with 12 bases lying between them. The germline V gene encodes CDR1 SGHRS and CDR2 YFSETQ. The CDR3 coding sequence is TGCGCCAGCAGCTTGTTCGGGGGGCCTACAGATACGCAGTATTTT. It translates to CASSLFGGPTDTQYF.

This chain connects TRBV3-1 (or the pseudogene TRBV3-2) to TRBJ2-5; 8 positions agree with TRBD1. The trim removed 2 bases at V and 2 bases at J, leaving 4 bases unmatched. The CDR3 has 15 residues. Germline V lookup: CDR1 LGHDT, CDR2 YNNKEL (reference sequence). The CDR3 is CASSQRTGFQETQYF. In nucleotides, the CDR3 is TGTGCCAGCAGCCAAAGGACAGGGTTTCAAGAGACCCAGTACTTC.

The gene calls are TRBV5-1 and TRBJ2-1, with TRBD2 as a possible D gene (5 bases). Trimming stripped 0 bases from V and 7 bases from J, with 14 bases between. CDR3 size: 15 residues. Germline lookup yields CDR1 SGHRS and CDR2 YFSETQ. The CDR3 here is CASSLAQLSGNEQFF. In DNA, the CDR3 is TGCGCCAGCAGCTTGGCGCAGCTGTCGGGAAATGAGCAGTTCTTC.

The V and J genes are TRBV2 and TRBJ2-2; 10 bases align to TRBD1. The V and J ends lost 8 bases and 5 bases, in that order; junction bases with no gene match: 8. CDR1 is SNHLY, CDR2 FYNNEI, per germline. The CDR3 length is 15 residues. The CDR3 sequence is CASGRQGAETGELFF. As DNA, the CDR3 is TGTGCCAGCGGACGACAGGGGGCTGAAACCGGGGAGCTGTTTTTT.

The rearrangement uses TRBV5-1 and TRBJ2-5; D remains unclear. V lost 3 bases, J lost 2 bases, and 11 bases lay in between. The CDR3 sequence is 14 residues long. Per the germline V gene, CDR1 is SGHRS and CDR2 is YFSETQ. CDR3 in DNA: TGCGCCAGCAGCTCGCGGCCTGGGCAAGAGACCCAGTACTTC. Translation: CASSSRPGQETQYF.

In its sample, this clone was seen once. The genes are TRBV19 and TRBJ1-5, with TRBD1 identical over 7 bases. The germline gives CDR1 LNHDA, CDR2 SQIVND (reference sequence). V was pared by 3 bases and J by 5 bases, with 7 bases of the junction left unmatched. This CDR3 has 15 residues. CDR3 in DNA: TGTGCCAGTAGTATTACCAGGGGGTCGGATCAGCCCCAGCATTTT. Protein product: CASSITRGSDQPQHF. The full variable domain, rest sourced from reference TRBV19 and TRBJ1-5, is DGGITQSPKYLFRKEGQNVTLSCEQNLNHDAMYWYRQDPGQGLRLIYYSQIVNDFQKGDIAEGYSVSREKKESFPLTVTSAQKNPTAFYLCASSITRGSDQPQHFGDGTRLSIL.

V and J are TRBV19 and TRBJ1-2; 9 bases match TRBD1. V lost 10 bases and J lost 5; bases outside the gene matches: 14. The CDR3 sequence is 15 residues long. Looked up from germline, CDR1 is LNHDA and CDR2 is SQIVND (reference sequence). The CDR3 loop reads CATSPSGTGMYGYTF. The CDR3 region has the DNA TGTGCCACCTCGCCCTCCGGGACAGGGATGTATGGCTACACCTTC. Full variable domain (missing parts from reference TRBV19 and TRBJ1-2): DGGITQSPKYLFRKEGQNVTLSCEQNLNHDAMYWYRQDPGQGLRLIYYSQIVNDFQKGDIAEGYSVSREKKESFPLTVTSAQKNPTAFYLCATSPSGTGMYGYTFGSGTRLTVV.

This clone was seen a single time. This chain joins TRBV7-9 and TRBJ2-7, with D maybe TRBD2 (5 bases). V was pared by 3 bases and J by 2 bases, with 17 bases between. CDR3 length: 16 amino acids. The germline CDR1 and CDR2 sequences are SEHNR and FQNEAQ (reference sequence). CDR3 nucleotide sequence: TGTGCCAGCAGCTTTGGCTCCCCGAGCGGCCCCTACGAGCAGTACTTC. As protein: CASSFGSPSGPYEQYF.

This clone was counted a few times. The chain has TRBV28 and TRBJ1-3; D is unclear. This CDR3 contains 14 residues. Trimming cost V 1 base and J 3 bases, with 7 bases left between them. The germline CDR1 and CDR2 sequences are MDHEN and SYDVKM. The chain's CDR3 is CASSLSGFGNTIYF. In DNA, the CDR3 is TGTGCCAGCAGTTTATCAGGATTTGGAAACACCATATATTTT.

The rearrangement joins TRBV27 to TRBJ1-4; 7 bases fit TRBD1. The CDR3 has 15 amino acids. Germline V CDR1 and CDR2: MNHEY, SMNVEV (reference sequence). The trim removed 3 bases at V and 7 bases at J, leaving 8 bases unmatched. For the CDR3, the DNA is TGTGCCAGCAGTTTTTCCCGACAGGGAGGTGAAAAACTGTTTTTT. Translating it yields CASSFSRQGGEKLFF.

CDR3 DNA: TGTGCCAGCAGTTACTGGGACTGGATGGGCGAGCAGTACTTC. Translated: CASSYWDWMGEQYF. This chain links TRBV6-5 with TRBJ2-7; maybe TRBD2 (6 bases). Germline V gene lookup returns CDR1 MNHEY and CDR2 SVGAGI. This CDR3 contains 14 residues. V lost 1 base, J lost 6 bases, and 13 bases lay in between.

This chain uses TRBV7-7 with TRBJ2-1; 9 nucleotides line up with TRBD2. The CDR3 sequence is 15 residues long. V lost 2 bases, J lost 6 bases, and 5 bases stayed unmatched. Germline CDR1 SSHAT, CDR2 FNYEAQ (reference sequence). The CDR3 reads CASSLTLTSGNEQFF. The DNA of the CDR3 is TGTGCCAGCAGCTTAACATTGACTAGCGGCAATGAGCAGTTCTTC.